The rows below give T cell receptor beta chains drawn from one sample of a study of cytomegalovirus exposure and HLA in healthy donors. TCRdb's table, derived via immunoSEQ multiplex PCR, lists solely in-frame clones and lacks some. The top ten clones hold 4.9% of a sample with some 110,000 clones, roughly 77% of them seen once. Sequenced: PBMCs. The receptor set was obtained from a man aged 50-59 years in good health and CMV-seropositive. Both conserved end residues are part of each CDR3. Fields, in order: clone size, D gene, J gene, V gene, CDR3 DNA, CDR3 protein. The D gene is left open where the match is weak. Some rows have no size entry. The others give once, few or many, or a class for an expanded clone.

few | TRBD1 | TRBJ1-6 | TRBV19 | TGTGCCAGCCGGGACAGTTCCTATAATTCACCCCTCCACTTT | CASRDSSYNSPLHF
once | TRBD1 | TRBJ2-5 | TRBV2 | TGTGCCAGCAGTGATGCGGGACAGGGCCAAGAGACCCAGTACTTC | CASSDAGQGQETQYF
. | TRBD2 | TRBJ2-3 | TRBV10-3 | TGTGCCATCAGGGGGACTAGCGGGGGGTTCACAGATACGCAGTATTTT | CAIRGTSGGFTDTQYF
. | TRBD1 | TRBJ1-1 | TRBV27 | TGTGCCAGCAGTTTAACAGGGGCAGACACTGAAGCTTTCTTT | CASSLTGADTEAFF
. | . | TRBJ2-3 | TRBV19 | TGTGCCAGTAGTACCTCTTACACAGATACGCAGTATTTT | CASSTSYTDTQYF
. | TRBD1 | TRBJ1-6 | TRBV2 | TGTGCCAGCCTCCCGACAGGGGGTAATTCACCCCTCCACTTT | CASLPTGGNSPLHF
. | . | TRBJ1-1 | TRBV30 | TGTGCCTGGAGTCGGAAGGGGACTGAAGCTTTCTTT | CAWSRKGTEAFF
once | . | TRBJ2-1 | TRBV7-7 | TGTGCCAGCAGCTTAGACAGGGTCAATGAGCAGTTCTTC | CASSLDRVNEQFF
few | . | TRBJ2-7 | TRBV19 | TGTGCCAGTAGTATAGGAGGCGGCATCGACGAGCAGTACTTC | CASSIGGGIDEQYF
few | . | TRBJ1-4 | TRBV2 | TGTGCCAGCCGGGGGGGAGTAAGTGAAAAACTGTTTTTT | CASRGGVSEKLFF
. | TRBD2 | TRBJ2-3 | TRBV28 | TGTGCCAGCAGCCCCCCCAGCGGGGCACGCACAGATACGCAGTATTTT | CASSPPSGARTDTQYF
. | . | TRBJ2-2 | TRBV2 | TGTGCCAGCTGGGAACAGGGGAACACCGGGGAGCTGTTTTTT | CASWEQGNTGELFF
once | . | TRBJ1-4 | TRBV7-9 | TGTGCCAGCAGCTTAGGTAGCAGCTCTGAAAAACTGTTTTTT | CASSLGSSSEKLFF
. | TRBD1 | TRBJ1-5 | TRBV30 | TGTGCCTGGGGGAAACGTCGACAGGGGGCGATTCAGCCCCAGCATTTT | CAWGKRRQGAIQPQHF
. | TRBD1 | TRBJ2-7 | TRBV7-2 | TGTGCCAGCAGTTACGGACAGGGCTCCTACGAGCAGTACTTC | CASSYGQGSYEQYF
once | . | TRBJ2-5 | TRBV11-1 | TGTGCCAGCAGCAAGGGGGAGACCCAGTACTTC | CASSKGETQYF